This T cell receptor (beta chain) was found in a study of blood T cells in healthy people across ages (dated by TCRdb to between 2015 and 2017). The study in broad terms: In model experiments, template switching captured roughly one uniquely barcoded TCR beta cDNA molecule for every two T cells. Four age groups were formed from the donors: young (average approximately 15 years), middle-aged (approximately 42), aged (approximately 60) and long-lived (around 82). Using the same blood draw, the study looked at two additional independent replicas of 1 million unique cDNA reads for two donors, one aged 18 to 29 and the other aged 80 or older. To track age-related changes in TCR beta repertoire diversity, the study relied on deep sequencing normalized with unique cDNA molecular identifiers.

The donors were about 40 Caucasian individuals from Russia, aged roughly 6 to 95 years, who were systemically healthy. Around 9.9 milliliters of peripheral blood were collected from each donor into EDTA-treated Vacutainer tubes. Ficoll-Paque density-gradient centrifugation was used to isolate PBMCs, with at least 6.5 million obtained per sample. Trizol reagent was used to extract total RNA from the PBMCs, yielding at least 5.5 micrograms per sample. The percentages of naive CD45RAhigh/CD27high T cells were determined by flow cytometry on a PBMC aliquot from every donor. A remark on this clonotype: Its target antigen remains unknown. No base quality information exists; no much larger clone differs at one position.

Study-wide findings and limitations: Estimates of total diversity from one million sequenced T cells were regarded as lower bounds and underestimates. Because the CMV infection status of the donors was unknown, age-related changes in expanded clonotypes may potentially have been confounded. Conclusive comparison of naive and antigen-experienced compartments was prevented by the profiling of bulk unsorted PBMCs. Compared with the aged group, the long-lived group had more naive CD4+ T cells, fewer expanded clones and increased TCR diversity, suggesting age selection. There was a strong correlation between observed TCR beta diversity and the percentage of naive T cells measured by flow cytometry. As age increased, observed TCR beta diversity per million T cells dropped in a roughly linear way, and a significant reduction was already evident by age 40.

Preparation of the library involved 5' RACE. Sequencing relied on an Illumina HiSeq 2500. The second PCR ran for about 6 to 12 cycles and used a J-beta primer mix along with a sample-barcoded 5' primer. A unique molecular identifier was introduced onto each TCR beta cDNA molecule by a template-switch 5' adaptor carrying 12 random nucleotides. At least 2.5 million CDR3-containing paired-end reads were obtained from each sample. First-strand cDNA was synthesized from all RNA with the Mint cDNA synthesis kit, primed by a TRBC-specific oligonucleotide. Following uracil-DNA glycosylase treatment, a first 18-cycle PCR with universal primers M1SS and BC2_uni_R was performed on all cDNA. In the source study's methods: Each sample was normalized by randomly selecting 1 million high-quality reads, each carrying a distinct molecular identifier. Instead of being binned into consensus sequences, reads with shared molecular identifiers were discarded. CDR3 identification, clonotype clustering and error correction used MiTCR with a Q25 quality threshold and the strictest error-elimination algorithm. A nonparametric unseen species model with Euler transformation was used to estimate a lower bound on total TCR beta diversity. TCRdb reprocessing: public reads trimmed at Q25 with fastp, clones called with MiXCR, in-frame beta chains kept. CDR3 protein duplicates are merged, each entry listing the most common genes and DNA. In this record, the V and J calls reflect TCRdb's handling and not the investigators' own analysis. The sample yields a few hundred thousand distinct CDR3 sequences; approximately 26% were counted once. Jointly, the top ten make up approximately 3.5% of the sample.

V was cut back by 7 bases and J by 3 bases, leaving a gap of 12 bases between them. Per the germline V gene (reference sequence), DFQATT is the CDR1 and SNEGSKA is the CDR2. From the cysteine through the phenylalanine, the CDR3 covers 13 amino acids. Kept here is only the CDR3 DNA, which spans 39 bases and is read in frame from base 1. This sample was shared with a second study, whose subject was T cells of mothers and their children. From that second study: Donors were nine systemically healthy Caucasian individuals: three mothers and their six children. cDNA synthesis used all of the extracted RNA, with around 1.4 ug of RNA in each 15 ul reaction. In the second PCR, sample barcodes and 2-4 random nucleotides were introduced via the M1S primer. Each mother yielded over 8.5 million TCR beta CDR3 reads and each child 2.5 million to 3 million reads. Thymic selection similarly shapes TCR recombination output in related and unrelated pairs, with minor effect from inherited differences. Related mother-child pairs always showed normalized repertoire overlap that was slightly higher than in unrelated mother-child pairs, though the difference was never significant. Persistent microchimeric T cell clones were not detected, at a sensitivity of 95 to 100 clones per million clonotypes. In the study, deep NGS was used to compare the TCR beta repertoires of mothers and children, and features distinguishing related mother-child pairs from unrelated individuals were sought. The mean age was roughly 36 +/- 4 years for the mothers and about 12 +/- 4 years for the children. After adapter ligation with NEBNext reagents, the libraries were sequenced on Illumina HiSeq 2000 with 100+100 nt paired-end reads. To prevent cross-contamination, the mother and child libraries were prepared a month apart and were sequenced in separate runs. Between roughly 450,000 and 2,000,000 distinct TCR beta clonotypes were identified per donor. Naive TCR beta clonotypes were estimated from low-frequency clonotypes matched to each donor's FACS-determined naive share, without sorting.

The chain is encoded by TRBV20-1 joined to TRBJ1-4; TRBD1 is a possible D gene, resting on 5 matching bases. The TCR sequence derives from a boy younger than 10 in good health. Material: blood. The base sequence is TGCAGTGTATCGGGGGGACCTAATGAAAAACTGTTTTTT. This is translated as CSVSGGPNEKLFF.